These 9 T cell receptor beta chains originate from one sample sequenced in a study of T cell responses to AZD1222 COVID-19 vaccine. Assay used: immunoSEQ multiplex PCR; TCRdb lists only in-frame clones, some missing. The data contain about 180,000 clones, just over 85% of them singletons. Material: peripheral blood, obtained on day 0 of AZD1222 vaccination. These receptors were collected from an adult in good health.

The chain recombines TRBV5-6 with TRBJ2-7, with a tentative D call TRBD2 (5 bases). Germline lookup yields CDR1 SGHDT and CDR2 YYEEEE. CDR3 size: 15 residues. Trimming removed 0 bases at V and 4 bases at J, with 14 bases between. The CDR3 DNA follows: TGTGCCAGCAGCTTGGAGGGAAGGGAGCTTTACGAGCAGTACTTC. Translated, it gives CASSLEGRELYEQYF.

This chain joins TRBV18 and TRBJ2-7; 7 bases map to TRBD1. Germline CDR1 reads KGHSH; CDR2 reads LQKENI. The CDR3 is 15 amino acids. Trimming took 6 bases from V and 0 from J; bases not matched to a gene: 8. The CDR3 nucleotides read TGTGCCAGCTCCCGGAACAGGGGAACCTCCTACGAGCAGTACTTC. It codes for CASSRNRGTSYEQYF.

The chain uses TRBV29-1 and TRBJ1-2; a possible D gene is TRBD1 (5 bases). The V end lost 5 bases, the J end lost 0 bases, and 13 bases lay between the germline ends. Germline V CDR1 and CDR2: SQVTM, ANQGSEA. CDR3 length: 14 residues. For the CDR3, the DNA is TGCAGCGTTTCCCCGGGGGGATCTAACTATGGCTACACCTTC. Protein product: CSVSPGGSNYGYTF.

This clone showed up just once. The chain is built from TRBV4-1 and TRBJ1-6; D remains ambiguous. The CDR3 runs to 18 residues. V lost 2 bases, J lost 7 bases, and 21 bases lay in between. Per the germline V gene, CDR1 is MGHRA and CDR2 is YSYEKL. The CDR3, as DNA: TGCGCCAGCAGCCAACCCCTTGGCAGCCTCATCTGGAATTCACCCCTCCACTTT. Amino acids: CASSQPLGSLIWNSPLHF.

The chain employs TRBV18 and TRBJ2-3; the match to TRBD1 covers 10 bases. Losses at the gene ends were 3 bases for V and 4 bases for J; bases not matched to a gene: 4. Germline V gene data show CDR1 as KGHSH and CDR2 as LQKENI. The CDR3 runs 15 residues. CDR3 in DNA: TGTGCCAGCTCACCGACAGGGGGCAACGCAGATACGCAGTATTTT. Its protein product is CASSPTGGNADTQYF.

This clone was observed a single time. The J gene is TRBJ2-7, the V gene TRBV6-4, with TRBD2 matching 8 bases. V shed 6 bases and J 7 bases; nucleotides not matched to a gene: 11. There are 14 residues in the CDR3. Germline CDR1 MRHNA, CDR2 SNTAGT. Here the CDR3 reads CASRTGGLAGEQYF. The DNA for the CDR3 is TGTGCCAGCAGAACGGGAGGGCTCGCCGGGGAGCAGTACTTC.

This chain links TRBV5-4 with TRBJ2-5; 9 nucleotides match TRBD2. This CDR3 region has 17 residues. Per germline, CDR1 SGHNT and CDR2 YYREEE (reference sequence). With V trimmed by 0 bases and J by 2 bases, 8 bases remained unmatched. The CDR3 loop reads CASSLVGGGALQETQYF. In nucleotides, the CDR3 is TGTGCCAGCAGCTTGGTGGGCGGGGGGGCCCTTCAAGAGACCCAGTACTTC.

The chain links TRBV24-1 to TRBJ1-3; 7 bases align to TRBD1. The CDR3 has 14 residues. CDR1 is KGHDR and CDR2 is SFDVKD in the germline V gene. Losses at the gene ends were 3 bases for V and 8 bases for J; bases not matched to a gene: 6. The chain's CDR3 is CATSDGRDSDTIYF. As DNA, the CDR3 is TGTGCCACCAGTGATGGGCGGGACAGCGACACCATATATTTT.

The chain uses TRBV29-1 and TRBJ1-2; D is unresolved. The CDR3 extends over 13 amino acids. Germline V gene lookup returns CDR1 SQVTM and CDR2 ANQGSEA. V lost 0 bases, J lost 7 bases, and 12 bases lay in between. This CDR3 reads CSVEDTAASGYTF. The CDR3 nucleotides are TGCAGCGTTGAAGACACAGCCGCGAGTGGCTACACCTTC.